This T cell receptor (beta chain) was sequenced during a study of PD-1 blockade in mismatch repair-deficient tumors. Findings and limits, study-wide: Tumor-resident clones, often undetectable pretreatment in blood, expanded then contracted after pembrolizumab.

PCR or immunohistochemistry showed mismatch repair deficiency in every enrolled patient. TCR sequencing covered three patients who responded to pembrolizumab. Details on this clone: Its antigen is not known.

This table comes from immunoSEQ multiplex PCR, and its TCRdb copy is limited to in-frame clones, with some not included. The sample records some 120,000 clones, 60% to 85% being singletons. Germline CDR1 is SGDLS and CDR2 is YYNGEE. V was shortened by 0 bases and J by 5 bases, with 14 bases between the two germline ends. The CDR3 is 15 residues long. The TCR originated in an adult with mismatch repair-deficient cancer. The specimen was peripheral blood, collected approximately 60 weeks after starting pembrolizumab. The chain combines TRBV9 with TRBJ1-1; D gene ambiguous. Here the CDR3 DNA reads TGTGCCAGCAGCGTAGGTTCAACCTTCTTTACTGAAGCTTTCTTT. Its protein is CASSVGSTFFTEAFF.